Below, 24 T cell receptor beta chains from the same sample are listed, as sequenced in a study of T cells in Graves' hyperthyroidism and ophthalmopathy. Amplified regions were TCR beta CDR3 sequences from RNA transcripts. First-round RT-PCR with HTBI primers amplified the TCR CDR3 region. TCRdb re-called the multiplex PCR reads with MiXCR, one entry per CDR3 protein. This table has around 520,000 distinct CDR3 sequences, 13% to 15% appearing once. The sequenced material came from blood. These receptors all come from a woman aged 35 to 49 with Graves' hyperthyroidism.

The V gene is TRBV19, the J gene TRBJ1-1, with D uncertain. CDR1 is LNHDA and CDR2 is SQIVND in the germline V gene (reference sequence). V gave up 3 bases and J gave up 5 bases, with 7 bases separating them. CDR3 length: 12 amino acids. The CDR3 DNA sequence: TGTGCCAGTAGTATTGATCGGACTGAAGCTTTCTTT. Its protein is CASSIDRTEAFF.

This clonotype occurred many times. The V and J genes are TRBV20-1 and TRBJ1-2; D unclear. From germline, CDR1 is DFQATT and CDR2 SNEGSKA (reference sequence). V was pared by 3 bases and J by 5 bases, with 13 bases between. The CDR3 covers 13 residues. The CDR3 nucleotides are TGCAGTGCTAGCGCGATGTCTACGTATGGCTACACCTTC. Protein sequence: CSASAMSTYGYTF.

Ten or more counts support this clonotype. The rearrangement links TRBV9 to TRBJ2-1, with a weak D call TRBD2 (6 bases). V was shortened by 4 bases and J by 5 bases, with 13 bases between the two germline ends. The CDR3 contains 14 residues. CDR1 is SGDLS and CDR2 is YYNGEE in the germline V gene. The CDR3 DNA is TGTGCCAGCAGCCCTATTAGCGGAGACAATGAGCAGTTCTTC. Residues: CASSPISGDNEQFF.

This clonotype was seen repeatedly, ten times or more. The rearrangement joins TRBV20-1 to TRBJ2-7, with TRBD2 identical over 7 bases. This CDR3 contains 17 residues. Germline CDR1 is DFQATT and CDR2 is SNEGSKA (reference sequence). Trimming removed 5 bases from V and 2 bases from J; junction bases left unmatched: 18. The CDR3 sequence: CSAVTGLAGAETYEQYF. The CDR3, as DNA: TGCAGTGCTGTGACGGGTCTGGCGGGAGCCGAAACCTACGAGCAGTACTTC.

Many counts were recorded for this clonotype. The chain combines TRBV6-1 with TRBJ1-1; D is uncertain. Germline V gene data show CDR1 as MNHNS and CDR2 as SASEGT. The CDR3 spans 17 residues. The V end lost 6 bases, the J end lost 0 bases, and 20 bases lay between the germline ends. CDR3 residues: CASRELGPHLMNTEAFF. CDR3 DNA: TGTGCCAGCAGGGAACTCGGTCCGCATCTCATGAACACTGAAGCTTTCTTT.

Many counts were recorded for this clonotype. This rearrangement joins TRBV10-3 to TRBJ2-5; the D gene could be TRBD1 or TRBD2 (5 bases each). Trimming stripped 4 bases from V and 5 bases from J, with 14 bases between. CDR1 and CDR2 from the germline V gene are ENHRY and SYGVKD. There are 14 residues in the CDR3. The CDR3 sequence: CAISGEGWDETQYF. CDR3 sequence (DNA): TGTGCCATCAGTGGCGAGGGGTGGGACGAGACCCAGTACTTC.

The chain links TRBV9 to TRBJ2-1, with D perhaps matching TRBD2 (6 bases). The CDR3 is 15 amino acids. The V end lost 4 bases, the J end lost 7 bases, and 18 bases lay between the germline ends. Germline loops: CDR1 SGDLS, CDR2 YYNGEE. CDR3 protein: CASSQGGGTGNEQFF. The CDR3 region has the DNA TGTGCCAGCAGCCAAGGAGGTGGGACTGGTAATGAGCAGTTCTTC.

This clonotype was observed many times. The V call is TRBV7-9, the J call TRBJ2-7; 7 bases fit TRBD1. CDR3 size: 15 residues. Per the germline V gene, CDR1 is SEHNR and CDR2 is FQNEAQ (reference sequence). After removal of 5 bases from V and 2 bases from J, the junction contained 9 bases not matched to a gene. The chain's CDR3 is CASSRVRGPPYEQYF. CDR3 bases: TGTGCCAGCAGCCGAGTAAGGGGGCCTCCCTACGAGCAGTACTTC.

This clonotype came up a few times. The chain is built from TRBV9 and TRBJ1-3, with 7 bases aligning to TRBD1. The germline CDR1 and CDR2 sequences are SGDLS and YYNGEE. Trimming removed 0 bases from V and 4 bases from J; junction bases left unmatched: 4. CDR3 length: 15 amino acids. CDR3 loop: CASSVGQGTGNTIYF. CDR3 coding DNA: TGTGCCAGCAGCGTAGGACAGGGAACGGGAAACACCATATATTTT.

The rearrangement links TRBV4-1 to TRBJ2-2; 13 bases are shared with TRBD2. The ends lost 4 bases at V and 0 bases at J; junction bases unmatched: 5. The germline CDR1 and CDR2 sequences are MGHRA and YSYEKL. CDR3 length equals 18 residues. The CDR3 here is CASSPKLAGGPNTGELFF. CDR3 coding DNA: TGCGCCAGCAGCCCTAAACTAGCGGGAGGGCCGAACACCGGGGAGCTGTTTTTT.

This clonotype was seen at least ten times. The J gene is TRBJ2-1, the V gene TRBV5-1; tentative D call: TRBD2 (7 bases). The CDR3 is made up of 14 amino acids. Trimming left V 1 base short and J 6 bases short, with 11 bases between. Germline V gene data show CDR1 as SGHRS and CDR2 as YFSETQ. The CDR3 DNA is TGCGCCAGCAGCTTGCAGGGAGGGGGCAATGAGCAGTTCTTC. Its translation is CASSLQGGGNEQFF.

In this sample, this clonotype turned up many times. This sequence joins TRBV11-2 and TRBJ2-2; D uncertain. V was cut by 0 bases and J by 5 bases, with 13 bases left in between. The CDR3 covers 16 residues. Germline V gives CDR1 SGHAT, CDR2 FQNNGV. The CDR3 spells CASSLEVYRVTGELFF. The CDR3 bases are TGTGCCAGCAGCTTAGAAGTTTATCGAGTTACCGGGGAGCTGTTTTTT.

This clonotype was recorded many times. This sequence joins TRBV11-2 and TRBJ1-1; D is ambiguous. Germline loops: CDR1 SGHAT, CDR2 FQNNGV. The CDR3 is 13 residues long. Trimming took off 1 base at V and 4 bases at J, with 7 bases between the two ends. In DNA, the CDR3 is TGTGCCAGCAGCTTAGGGTTGCCCACTGAAGCTTTCTTT. Translated, it gives CASSLGLPTEAFF.

This clonotype was picked up many times. The rearrangement joins TRBV20-1 to TRBJ2-1; TRBD2 agrees at 9 bases. This CDR3 has 16 residues. Germline-derived CDR1 and CDR2 are DFQATT and SNEGSKA (reference sequence). Trimming cost V 0 bases and J 7 bases; bases outside gene matches: 10. CDR3 DNA sequence: TGCAGTGCTAGAGATGTCTCGGCTAGCGGGATAAATGAGCAGTTCTTC. Translating it yields CSARDVSASGINEQFF.

This clonotype was seen at least ten times. J is TRBJ2-1 and V is TRBV7-2, with D perhaps matching TRBD2 (5 bases). The CDR3 has 14 residues. The V end was cut by 2 bases, the J end by 4 bases, with 9 bases between. Germline V gene lookup returns CDR1 SGHTA and CDR2 FQGNSA. This CDR3 is CASSLRGGYNEQFF. The CDR3, as DNA: TGTGCCAGCAGCTTACGAGGCGGGTACAATGAGCAGTTCTTC.

At least ten counts were recorded for this clonotype. This sequence joins TRBV2 and TRBJ2-7, with no clear D. Per germline, CDR1 SNHLY and CDR2 FYNNEI. CDR3 size: 11 residues. Trimming cost V 7 bases and J 6 bases, with 10 bases left between them. CDR3 bases: TGTGCCAGCAAAGCGTCGTCCGAGCAGTACTTC. Translating it yields CASKASSEQYF.

Notes on this clonotype: A read error is possible here, since a much larger clone lies one base away. The rearrangement uses TRBV18 and TRBJ2-3; 10 bases line up with TRBD1. The CDR3 length is 16 residues. Germline CDR1 KGHSH, CDR2 LQKENI. The CDR3 region is CAGSPRGTGGTDTQYF. In nucleotides, the CDR3 is TGTGCCGGCTCACCACGGGGGACAGGGGGCACAGATACGCAGTATTTT. Together with reference TRBV18 and TRBJ2-3, the CDR3 gives the full variable domain: NAGVMQNPRHLVRRRGQEARLRCSPMKGHSHVYWYRQLPEEGLKFMVYLQKENIIDESGMPKERFSAEFPKEGPSILRIQQVVRGDSAAYFCAGSPRGTGGTDTQYFGPGTRLTVL.

This chain connects TRBV18 to TRBJ2-4, with 13 positions matching TRBD2. This CDR3 is built from 17 residues. The V gene end was trimmed by 6 bases and the J gene end by 6 bases; junction bases not matched to a gene: 11. The germline CDR1 and CDR2 sequences are KGHSH and LQKENI. The CDR3 sequence: CASSLTGLAGKGNIQYF. In DNA form, the CDR3 reads TGTGCCAGCTCGCTAACGGGACTAGCGGGAAAGGGAAACATTCAGTACTTC.

This clonotype has a handful of counts. CDR3 DNA: TGTGCCAGCAGCCCCCCAAACGGGGAGCAGTTCTTC. Amino acids: CASSPPNGEQFF. V gene TRBV9 combines with J gene TRBJ2-1, with D unresolved. Germline V gives CDR1 SGDLS, CDR2 YYNGEE. V lost 4 bases, J lost 10 bases, and 12 bases lay in between. The CDR3 totals 12 residues.

This clonotype has ten or more counts. V usage is TRBV20-1 and J usage is TRBJ2-6; 7 bases align to TRBD2. V was clipped by 6 bases and J by 0 bases; unmatched bases: 5. The CDR3 is 15 residues long. Per the germline V gene, CDR1 is DFQATT and CDR2 is SNEGSKA (reference sequence). The CDR3 loop reads CSAPGRSSGANVLTF. The CDR3 bases are TGCAGTGCCCCCGGGAGGAGCTCTGGGGCCAACGTCCTGACTTTC.

This clonotype was observed many times. The chain has TRBV2 and TRBJ1-1; D is unresolved. V was clipped by 8 bases and J by 0 bases, with 10 bases between them. Germline lookup yields CDR1 SNHLY and CDR2 FYNNEI. The length of the CDR3 is 13 residues. CDR3 sequence: CASETLLNTEAFF. The DNA of the CDR3 is TGTGCCAGCGAAACACTTCTGAACACTGAAGCTTTCTTT.

This clonotype was observed at least ten times. The chain employs TRBV13 and TRBJ2-5, with 7 bases matching TRBD1. Trimming removed 5 bases from V and 2 bases from J; junction bases left unmatched: 8. The CDR3 totals 15 residues. Germline CDR1 PRHDT, CDR2 FYEKMQ (reference sequence). CDR3 nucleotide sequence: TGTGCCAGCAGCCTGAACTTGGGACAGCAAGAGACCCAGTACTTC. Protein product: CASSLNLGQQETQYF.

This clonotype was counted a few times. The chain uses TRBV6-1 and TRBJ1-3; D remains unclear. The germline CDR1 and CDR2 sequences are MNHNS and SASEGT. V lost 8 bases to trimming and J lost 0 bases, with 14 bases between them. There are 15 residues in the CDR3. The CDR3: CASGGPGSSGNTIYF. The CDR3 DNA sequence: TGTGCCAGCGGAGGGCCGGGAAGCTCTGGAAACACCATATATTTT.

The genes are TRBV20-1 and TRBJ1-4, with TRBD1 matching over 8 bases. CDR1 DFQATT and CDR2 SNEGSKA come from the germline V gene (reference sequence). The CDR3 has 14 residues. With 5 bases clipped from V and 8 bases from J, the junction kept 10 bases outside the gene matches. The CDR3, as DNA: TGCAGTGCTCCAGGGGGCGGGGGGAAGGAAAAACTGTTTTTT. Amino acids: CSAPGGGGKEKLFF.